The 17 T cell receptor beta chains reported below all come from one sample, sequenced in a study of a mutant IDH1 vaccine in newly diagnosed glioma. The antigens of these receptors remain unknown. Method: immunoSEQ multiplex PCR; TCRdb's copy keeps in-frame clones and lacks some. The table includes roughly 54,000 clones, 80% to 90% detected once. Time point reported: week 35, safety follow-up. The investigators gave 300 ug of mutant IDH1 20-mer peptide in each vaccine dose, together with topical imiquimod. The source material was PBMCs, sampled from a glioma patient whose treatment included an IDH1 peptide vaccine. These receptors were taken from a young woman with glioma.

This chain joins TRBV4-1 and TRBJ1-2; D uncertain. The CDR3 spans 13 residues. Trimming took off 3 bases at V and 4 bases at J, with 9 bases between the two ends. Germline-derived CDR1 and CDR2 are MGHRA and YSYEKL. The chain's CDR3 is CASSQVSSYGYTF. The CDR3 nucleotides read TGCGCCAGCAGCCAGGTGAGCAGCTATGGCTACACCTTC.

The chain links TRBV28 to TRBJ2-3; TRBD2 aligns across 11 bases. CDR3 length: 19 amino acids. J lost 0 bases, V lost 5 bases, and 13 bases had no gene match. The germline V gene encodes CDR1 MDHEN and CDR2 SYDVKM. This chain's CDR3 is CASSPTGLAGRISTDTQYF. CDR3 DNA sequence: TGTGCCAGCAGTCCCACCGGACTAGCGGGTCGGATAAGCACAGATACGCAGTATTTT. The whole variable domain, remainder taken from reference TRBV28 and TRBJ2-3, is DVKVTQSSRYLVKRTGEKVFLECVQDMDHENMFWYRQDPGLGLRLIYFSYDVKMKEKGDIPEGYSVSREKKERFSLILESASTNQTSMYLCASSPTGLAGRISTDTQYFGPGTRLTVL.

The chain recombines TRBV29-1 with TRBJ2-1; weak D call: TRBD2 (6 bases). V was pared by 0 bases and J by 0 bases, with 30 bases between. CDR1 SQVTM and CDR2 ANQGSEA come from the germline V gene. The CDR3 runs 22 residues. For the CDR3, the DNA is TGCAGCGTTGAAGAGCCCCCTGATACTAGGGGACGGGACTTCTACTCCTACAATGAGCAGTTCTTC. Protein product: CSVEEPPDTRGRDFYSYNEQFF.

The chain uses TRBV7-9 and TRBJ2-5; TRBD1 might be the D (6 bases). Trimming removed 2 bases at V and 9 bases at J, with 16 bases between. This CDR3 has 14 residues. Germline V gene data show CDR1 as SEHNR and CDR2 as FQNEAQ (reference sequence). CDR3 nucleotide sequence: TGTGCCAGCAGCTTATCGGCAGGACCAGGGGCCCAGTACTTC. This encodes CASSLSAGPGAQYF.

V usage is TRBV7-8 and J usage is TRBJ2-1; D not resolved. V lost 2 bases and J 5 bases, leaving 4 bases between the germline ends. The CDR3 runs to 12 residues. Germline CDR1 is SGHVS and CDR2 is FQNEAQ. The CDR3 loop reads CASSLSDNEQFF. In nucleotides, the CDR3 is TGTGCCAGCAGCTTATCGGACAATGAGCAGTTCTTC.

This clone occurred a few times. The CDR3 here is CASNQFPGDVYRQPQHF. CDR3 nucleotides: TGTGCCAGTAATCAGTTCCCGGGAGATGTCTATCGGCAGCCCCAGCATTTT. This chain uses TRBV19 with TRBJ1-5, with D unresolved. V gave up 7 bases and J gave up 7 bases, with 26 bases separating them. The germline gives CDR1 LNHDA, CDR2 SQIVND (reference sequence). CDR3 size: 17 residues.

The chain has TRBV5-4 and TRBJ1-4; D is possibly TRBD1 (5 bases). Trimming left V 4 bases short and J 4 bases short, with 14 bases between. Per the germline V gene, CDR1 is SGHNT and CDR2 is YYREEE (reference sequence). There are 15 residues in the CDR3. The CDR3 region is CASSRRGTGNEKLFF. The DNA for the CDR3 is TGTGCCAGCAGCCGCCGAGGGACGGGTAATGAAAAACTGTTTTTT.

The V gene is TRBV5-4, the J gene TRBJ2-5, with 7 bases that match TRBD1. V was clipped by 4 bases and J by 1 base; unmatched bases: 7. The germline V gene has CDR1 SGHNT and CDR2 YYREEE (reference sequence). This CDR3 contains 15 residues. The DNA of the CDR3 is TGTGCCAGCAGCCCCAGGCAGGGGGTCCAAGAGACCCAGTACTTC. This translates into CASSPRQGVQETQYF.

This sequence joins TRBV7-9 and TRBJ1-5, with D perhaps matching TRBD1 (6 bases). The CDR3 runs 14 residues. Germline V lookup: CDR1 SEHNR, CDR2 FQNEAQ (reference sequence). Trimming took 6 bases from V and 3 from J, leaving 12 bases between them. The CDR3 region has the DNA TGTGCCAGCAGGGGGGCACAGATCAATCAGCCCCAGCATTTT. Translated, it gives CASRGAQINQPQHF.

This clone is a singleton in its sample. This chain links TRBV9 with TRBJ2-7, with D perhaps matching TRBD2 (6 bases). This CDR3 spans 15 amino acids. V dropped 3 bases and J dropped 4 bases, with 17 bases sitting between them. Germline V lookup: CDR1 SGDLS, CDR2 YYNGEE. CDR3 amino acids: CASSEGLPTSYEQYF. CDR3 DNA sequence: TGTGCCAGCAGCGAGGGACTCCCAACCTCTTACGAGCAGTACTTC.

The chain has TRBV19 and TRBJ1-1, with D uncertain. Trimming removed 0 bases from V and 9 bases from J, with 11 bases in between. The CDR3 covers 13 residues. Germline V lookup: CDR1 LNHDA, CDR2 SQIVND (reference sequence). In DNA, the CDR3 is TGTGCCAGTAGTATAGATCTACAGTTCCAAGCTTTCTTT. Amino acid sequence: CASSIDLQFQAFF.

This clone was counted only a few times. The rearrangement uses TRBV2 and TRBJ1-5; D uncertain. Germline V lookup: CDR1 SNHLY, CDR2 FYNNEI. Trimming stripped 3 bases from V and 3 bases from J, with 6 bases between. This CDR3 is 13 amino acids long. The CDR3: CASSDQANQPQHF. Written as DNA, the CDR3 is TGTGCCAGCAGTGATCAGGCCAATCAGCCCCAGCATTTT.

The chain joins TRBV5-1 to TRBJ2-5; TRBD1 might be the D (5 bases). Trimming took 7 bases from V and 5 from J, leaving 15 bases between them. The CDR3 covers 13 residues. From germline, CDR1 is SGHRS and CDR2 YFSETQ. The CDR3 region is CASLGDPPETQYF. The CDR3 DNA sequence: TGCGCCAGCCTAGGGGATCCCCCGGAGACCCAGTACTTC. The whole variable domain, filled in from reference TRBV5-1 and TRBJ2-5, reads KAGVTQTPRYLIKTRGQQVTLSCSPISGHRSVSWYQQTPGQGLQFLFEYFSETQRNKGNFPGRFSGRQFSNSRSEMNVSTLELGDSALYLCASLGDPPETQYFGPGTRLLVL.

The chain carries TRBV14 and TRBJ2-7; TRBD2 matches 10 bases. CDR3 size: 15 residues. Germline V gives CDR1 SGHDN, CDR2 FVKESK. V gave up 1 base and J gave up 5 bases; unmatched junction bases: 5. Here the CDR3 reads CASSQVASGSHEQYF. The CDR3 nucleotides are TGTGCCAGCAGCCAAGTGGCTAGCGGGAGCCACGAGCAGTACTTC.

CDR3 sequence: CASSPPGQGYEAFF. CDR3 sequence (DNA): TGTGCCAGCAGTCCCCCGGGACAGGGTTATGAAGCTTTCTTT. V gene TRBV28 combines with J gene TRBJ1-1, with TRBD1 identical over 9 bases. The CDR3 is 14 amino acids. CDR1 and CDR2 from the germline V gene are MDHEN and SYDVKM. After removal of 5 bases from V and 7 bases from J, the junction contained 8 bases not matched to a gene.

The chain is built from TRBV6-5 and TRBJ1-2; the D gene is possibly TRBD1 (6 bases). The ends were cut back, 3 bases at V and 7 bases at J, with 18 bases in the middle. This CDR3 region has 15 residues. Germline V gene sequence: CDR1 MNHEY, CDR2 SVGAGI. This CDR3 reads CASSYFTGSVSGYTF. The CDR3 DNA is TGTGCCAGCAGTTATTTCACAGGGTCGGTCTCTGGCTACACCTTC.

V and J are TRBV5-1 and TRBJ2-1; 12 bases match TRBD1. J was trimmed by 13 bases and V by 4 bases; bases with no gene match: 6. This CDR3 contains 13 residues. Per the germline V gene, CDR1 is SGHRS and CDR2 is YFSETQ. The CDR3 nucleotides are TGCGCCAGCAGCCTCGGGACAGGGGGCTCTCAGTTCTTC. This translates into CASSLGTGGSQFF.